This T cell receptor (beta chain) was recorded in a study of shared clonotypes between healthy human individuals. The table came from immunoSEQ multiplex PCR; TCRdb's copy has only in-frame clones and leaves some out. The repertoire has around 500,000 clones, roughly 80% of them found once; the top ten carry about 13%. The sequenced sample consisted of PBMCs. This clonotype was sampled from a woman in her thirties or forties in good health. Some clones in this sample may be carry-over from other donors' samples.

The CDR3 sequence is CASSPLAGDYEQYF. CDR3 sequence (DNA): TGTGCCAGCTCACCACTAGCGGGAGACTACGAGCAGTACTTC. The rearrangement uses TRBV18 and TRBJ2-7, with 9 bases lining up with TRBD2. The CDR3 is 14 residues long. V trimming: 1 base; J trimming: 3 bases; junction bases outside the gene matches: 1. Germline CDR1 reads KGHSH; CDR2 reads LQKENI.